Shown below are 17 T cell receptor beta chains from a single sample sequenced in a study of cytomegalovirus exposure and HLA in healthy donors. Use of 60 Vbeta and 13 Jbeta primers characterized the PCR. This table comes from immunoSEQ multiplex PCR, and its TCRdb copy is limited to in-frame clones, with some not included. The data show 110,000 to 150,000 clones, roughly 80% seen once. Sequenced material: PBMCs. These receptors were obtained from a female donor in good health and CMV-seronegative.

J is TRBJ1-6 and V is TRBV29-1, with a weak D call TRBD1 (6 bases). With 6 bases removed from V and 4 bases from J, the gap between germline ends came to 10 bases. Germline V gives CDR1 SQVTM, CDR2 ANQGSEA. The CDR3 spans 13 residues. The CDR3 here is CSVTQGYNSPLHF. The CDR3 coding sequence is TGCAGCGTCACCCAGGGGTATAATTCACCCCTCCACTTT.

The chain combines TRBV9 with TRBJ2-7, with 8 bases identical to TRBD1. After removal of 3 bases from V and 4 bases from J, the junction contained 9 bases not matched to a gene. The V gene's germline CDR1 is SGDLS and CDR2 YYNGEE. This CDR3 is 15 amino acids long. The DNA of the CDR3 is TGTGCCAGCAGCGAGGGGGGCAGGGGGCAGTACGAGCAGTACTTC. Residues: CASSEGGRGQYEQYF.

This clone was observed once. J is TRBJ1-1 and V is TRBV9, with a tentative D call TRBD1 (6 bases). Deletions cut 2 bases from V and 4 bases from J, with 21 bases between. This CDR3 has 17 residues. The V gene's germline CDR1 is SGDLS and CDR2 YYNGEE. This CDR3 is CASSVGDTPRPLTEAFF. Written as DNA, the CDR3 is TGTGCCAGCAGCGTCGGGGACACTCCCCGGCCTCTCACTGAAGCTTTCTTT.

The V and J genes are TRBV29-1 and TRBJ2-7; the match to TRBD2 covers 10 bases. Germline CDR1 and CDR2: SQVTM and ANQGSEA. This CDR3 region has 14 residues. Trimming at V came to 3 bases and at J to 0 bases, leaving 2 bases not matched to a gene. CDR3 sequence reads: CSVETSGPSYEQYF. The CDR3 DNA follows: TGCAGCGTTGAGACTAGCGGGCCCTCCTACGAGCAGTACTTC.

This chain connects TRBV27 to TRBJ1-2, with D hard to call. Trimming left V 3 bases short and J 4 bases short, with 15 bases between. Germline CDR1 MNHEY, CDR2 SMNVEV (reference sequence). CDR3 length: 15 residues. The CDR3 nucleotides are TGTGCCAGCAGTTTGACATCAATCAGGTCCTATGGCTACACCTTC. It encodes CASSLTSIRSYGYTF.

The V gene is TRBV6-1, the J gene TRBJ1-1; D may be TRBD1 (6 bases). Germline loops: CDR1 MNHNS, CDR2 SASEGT. V was shortened by 9 bases and J by 4 bases, with 18 bases between the two germline ends. The CDR3 has 14 residues. The CDR3 DNA reads TGTGCCAGTATAAGGGGGGGGGTTGGCACTGAAGCTTTCTTT. As protein: CASIRGGVGTEAFF.

The CDR3 here is CAWSVGRGSSYEQYF. The CDR3 bases are TGTGCCTGGAGTGTAGGGAGGGGAAGCTCCTACGAGCAGTACTTC. The chain uses TRBV30 and TRBJ2-7; 7 nucleotides agree with TRBD2. The V gene's germline CDR1 is GTSNPN and CDR2 SVGIG (reference sequence). After removal of 0 bases from V and 0 bases from J, the junction contained 5 bases not matched to a gene. This CDR3 contains 15 residues.

The rearrangement uses TRBV5-1 and TRBJ2-7; 9 bases line up with TRBD2. The J segment lost 6 bases and the V segment lost 0 bases, leaving 7 bases of the junction unmatched. There are 15 residues in the CDR3. Germline CDR1 reads SGHRS; CDR2 reads YFSETQ. As DNA, the CDR3 is TGCGCCAGCAGCTTGGACCCGGGACTAGCCTCCGAGCAGTACTTC. This translates into CASSLDPGLASEQYF.

The V call is TRBV9, the J call TRBJ2-2; the match to TRBD1 covers 9 bases. Per germline, CDR1 SGDLS and CDR2 YYNGEE. The V gene end was trimmed by 4 bases and the J gene end by 3 bases; junction bases not matched to a gene: 7. CDR3 length: 16 amino acids. CDR3 sequence (DNA): TGTGCCAGCAGCCACGGACAGGGGCGCGACACCGGGGAGCTGTTTTTT. It yields the protein CASSHGQGRDTGELFF.

The chain has TRBV5-6 and TRBJ1-6, with TRBD1 as a possible D gene (5 bases). V was clipped by 7 bases and J by 6 bases, with 14 bases between them. The CDR3 is made up of 14 amino acids. Germline V gene lookup returns CDR1 SGHDT and CDR2 YYEEEE. DNA for the CDR3: TGTGCCAGCGGCACCGGGGGGTTTAATTCACCCCTCCACTTT. It encodes CASGTGGFNSPLHF.

The chain joins TRBV6-6 to TRBJ1-5; 11 bases align to TRBD1. Germline CDR1 is MNHNY and CDR2 is SVGAGI (reference sequence). Germline trimming cut 11 bases from V and 13 bases from J; bases unmatched to any gene: 16. CDR3 length equals 14 residues. For the CDR3, the DNA is TGTGCCGCATCGCCGGACAGGGGGCCCCCCCATCAGCATTTT. Encoded protein: CAASPDRGPPHQHF.

This chain links TRBV6-8 with TRBJ1-5, with D maybe TRBD1 (5 bases). The CDR3 is made up of 15 amino acids. The V gene's germline CDR1 is MNHGY and CDR2 SAAAGT. V was trimmed by 2 bases and J by 1 base, leaving 9 bases between them. CDR3 in DNA: TGTGCCAGCAGTTACGGGGGAGGGAGCAATCAGCCCCAGCATTTT. Translating it yields CASSYGGGSNQPQHF.

The rearrangement joins TRBV7-3 to TRBJ2-2; 9 bases line up with TRBD2. From germline, CDR1 is SGHTA and CDR2 FQGTGA. V lost 5 bases and J lost 3; bases outside the gene matches: 7. This CDR3 is built from 16 residues. For the CDR3, the DNA is TGTGCCAGCAGCCCTATAGCGGGAGTGGACACCGGGGAGCTGTTTTTT. Its protein is CASSPIAGVDTGELFF.

V is TRBV19 and J is TRBJ1-5; tentatively, D is TRBD1 (5 bases). The ends were cut back, 2 bases at V and 2 bases at J, with 16 bases in the middle. The CDR3 sequence is 17 residues long. CDR1 and CDR2 from the germline V gene are LNHDA and SQIVND (reference sequence). The CDR3, as DNA: TGTGCCAGTAGTATATGGGCCGGGGCGGGGGGCAATCAGCCCCAGCATTTT. Translation gives CASSIWAGAGGNQPQHF. Using reference TRBV19 and TRBJ1-5 for the parts outside the CDR3, the full variable domain is DGGITQSPKYLFRKEGQNVTLSCEQNLNHDAMYWYRQDPGQGLRLIYYSQIVNDFQKGDIAEGYSVSREKKESFPLTVTSAQKNPTAFYLCASSIWAGAGGNQPQHFGDGTRLSIL.

This clone was counted only a few times. The chain couples TRBV6-5 to TRBJ2-7; 10 positions agree with TRBD2. After removal of 5 bases from V and 2 bases from J, the junction contained 3 bases not matched to a gene. Germline V lookup: CDR1 MNHEY, CDR2 SVGAGI. The CDR3 contains 14 residues. The CDR3 loop is CASSRSGRAYEQYF. The CDR3 coding sequence is TGTGCCAGCAGTCGAAGCGGGAGGGCCTACGAGCAGTACTTC.

The J gene is TRBJ2-7, the V gene TRBV10-1, with TRBD2 as a possible D gene (5 bases). The length of the CDR3 is 13 residues. Germline CDR1 reads WNHNN; CDR2 reads SYGVQD (reference sequence). Trimming stripped 2 bases from V and 9 bases from J, with 14 bases between. The CDR3 is CASSETGRFSQYF. DNA of the CDR3: TGCGCCAGCAGTGAGACTGGGAGATTCTCGCAGTACTTC.

V and J are TRBV19 and TRBJ1-5; TRBD1 matches 9 bases. The germline V gene has CDR1 LNHDA and CDR2 SQIVND (reference sequence). V lost 6 bases, J lost 4 bases, and 10 bases stayed unmatched. The CDR3 extends over 16 amino acids. The CDR3 loop is CASSIPTGGMNQPQHF. The CDR3 DNA reads as TGTGCCAGTAGCATTCCTACAGGGGGCATGAATCAGCCCCAGCATTTT.